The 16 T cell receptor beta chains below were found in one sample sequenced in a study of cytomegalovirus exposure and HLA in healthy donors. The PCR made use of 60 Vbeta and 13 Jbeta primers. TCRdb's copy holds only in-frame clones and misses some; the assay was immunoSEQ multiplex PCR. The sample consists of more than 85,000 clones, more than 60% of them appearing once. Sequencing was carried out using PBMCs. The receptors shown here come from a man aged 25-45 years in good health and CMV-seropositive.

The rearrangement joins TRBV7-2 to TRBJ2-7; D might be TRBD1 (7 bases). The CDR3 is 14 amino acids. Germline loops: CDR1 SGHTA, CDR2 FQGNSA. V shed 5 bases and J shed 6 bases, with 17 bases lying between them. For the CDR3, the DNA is TGTGCCAGCAGCGCGGGGAGACAGGGCGGCGAGCAGTACTTC. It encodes CASSAGRQGGEQYF.

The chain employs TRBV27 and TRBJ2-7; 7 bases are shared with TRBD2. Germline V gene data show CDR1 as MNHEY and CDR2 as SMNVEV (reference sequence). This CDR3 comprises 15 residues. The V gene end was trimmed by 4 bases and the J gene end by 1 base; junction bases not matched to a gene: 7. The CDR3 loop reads CASSSPAGESYEQYF. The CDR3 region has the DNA TGTGCCAGCAGTTCCCCCGCGGGGGAATCCTACGAGCAGTACTTC.

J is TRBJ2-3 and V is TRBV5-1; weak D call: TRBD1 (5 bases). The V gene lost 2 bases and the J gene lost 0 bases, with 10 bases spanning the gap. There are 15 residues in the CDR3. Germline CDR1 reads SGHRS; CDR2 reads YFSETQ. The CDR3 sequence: CASSLTGYSTDTQYF. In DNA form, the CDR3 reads TGCGCCAGCAGCTTAACAGGTTATAGCACAGATACGCAGTATTTT.

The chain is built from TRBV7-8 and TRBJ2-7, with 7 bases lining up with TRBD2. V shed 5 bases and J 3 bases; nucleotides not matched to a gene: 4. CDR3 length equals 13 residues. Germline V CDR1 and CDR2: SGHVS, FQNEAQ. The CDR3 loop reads CASSRAGDYEQYF. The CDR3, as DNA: TGTGCCAGCAGCCGCGCGGGGGACTACGAGCAGTACTTC.

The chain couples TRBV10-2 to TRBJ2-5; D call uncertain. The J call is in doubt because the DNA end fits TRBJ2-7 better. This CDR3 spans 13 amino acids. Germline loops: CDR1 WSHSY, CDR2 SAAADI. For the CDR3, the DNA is TGCGCCAGCATGGGCCAGGTCCCCTACGAGCAGTACTTC. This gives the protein CASMGQVPYEQYF.

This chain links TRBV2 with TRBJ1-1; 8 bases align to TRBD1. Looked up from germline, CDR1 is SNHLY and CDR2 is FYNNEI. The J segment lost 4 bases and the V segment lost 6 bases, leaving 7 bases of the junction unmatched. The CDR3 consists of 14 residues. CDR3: CASSETGARTEAFF. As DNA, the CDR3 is TGTGCCAGCAGCGAGACAGGGGCGCGCACTGAAGCTTTCTTT.

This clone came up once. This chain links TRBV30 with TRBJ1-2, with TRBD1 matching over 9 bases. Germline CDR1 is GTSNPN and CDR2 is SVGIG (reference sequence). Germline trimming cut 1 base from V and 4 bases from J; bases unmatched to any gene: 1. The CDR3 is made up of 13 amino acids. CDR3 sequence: CAWSEDRGYGYTF. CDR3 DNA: TGTGCCTGGAGTGAGGACAGGGGCTATGGCTACACCTTC.

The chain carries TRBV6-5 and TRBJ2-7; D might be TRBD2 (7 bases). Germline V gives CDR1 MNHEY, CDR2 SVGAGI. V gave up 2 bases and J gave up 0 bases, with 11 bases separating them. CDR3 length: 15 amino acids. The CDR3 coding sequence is TGTGCCAGCAGTTACGTGGGGGGGCTCTCCTACGAGCAGTACTTC. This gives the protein CASSYVGGLSYEQYF.

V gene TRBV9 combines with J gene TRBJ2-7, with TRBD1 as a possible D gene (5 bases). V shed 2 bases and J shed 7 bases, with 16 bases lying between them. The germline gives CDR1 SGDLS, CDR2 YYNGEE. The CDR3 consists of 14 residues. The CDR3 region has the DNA TGTGCCAGCAGCGTGACGGTGACCCAGGGTGAGCAGTACTTC. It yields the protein CASSVTVTQGEQYF. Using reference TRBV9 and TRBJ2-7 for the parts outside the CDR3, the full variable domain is DSGVTQTPKHLITATGQRVTLRCSPRSGDLSVYWYQQSLDQGLQFLIQYYNGEERAKGNILERFSAQQFPDLHSELNLSSLELGDSALYFCASSVTVTQGEQYFGPGTRLTVT.

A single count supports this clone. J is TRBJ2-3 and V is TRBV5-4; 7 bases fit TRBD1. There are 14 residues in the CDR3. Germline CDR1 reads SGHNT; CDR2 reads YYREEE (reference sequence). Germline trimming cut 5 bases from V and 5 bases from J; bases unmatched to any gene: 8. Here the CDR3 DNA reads TGTGCCAGCAGAGAGGACCAGGGGGTAGATACGCAGTATTTT. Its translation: CASREDQGVDTQYF.

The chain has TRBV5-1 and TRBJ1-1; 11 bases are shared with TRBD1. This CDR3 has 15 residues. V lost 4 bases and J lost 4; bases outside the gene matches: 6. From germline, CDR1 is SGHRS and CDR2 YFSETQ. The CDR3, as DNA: TGCGCCAGCAGCAGCGGACAGGGGGCCATCACTGAAGCTTTCTTT. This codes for CASSSGQGAITEAFF.

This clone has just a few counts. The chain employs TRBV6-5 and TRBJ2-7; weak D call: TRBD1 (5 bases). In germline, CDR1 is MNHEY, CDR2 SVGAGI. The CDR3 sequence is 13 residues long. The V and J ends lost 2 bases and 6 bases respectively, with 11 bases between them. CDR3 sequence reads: CASSYTQGAEQYF. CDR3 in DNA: TGTGCCAGCAGTTACACGCAGGGTGCCGAGCAGTACTTC.

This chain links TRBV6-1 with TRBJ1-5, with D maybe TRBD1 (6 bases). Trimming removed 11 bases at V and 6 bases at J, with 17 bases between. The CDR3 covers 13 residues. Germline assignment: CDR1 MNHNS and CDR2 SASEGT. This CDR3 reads CAHGTGRIQPQHF. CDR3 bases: TGTGCCCACGGTACAGGGAGAATTCAGCCCCAGCATTTT.

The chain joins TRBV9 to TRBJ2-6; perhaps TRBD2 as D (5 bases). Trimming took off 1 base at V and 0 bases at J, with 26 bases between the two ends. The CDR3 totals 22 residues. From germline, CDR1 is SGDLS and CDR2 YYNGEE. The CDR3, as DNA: TGTGCCAGCAGCGTATCCTCTGATCTAGGGCCCCTAGCCCCCTCTGGGGCCAACGTCCTGACTTTC. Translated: CASSVSSDLGPLAPSGANVLTF.

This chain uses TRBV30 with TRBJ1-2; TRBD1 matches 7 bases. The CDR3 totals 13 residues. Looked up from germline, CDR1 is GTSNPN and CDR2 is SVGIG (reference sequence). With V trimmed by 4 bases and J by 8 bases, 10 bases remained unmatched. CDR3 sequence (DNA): TGTGCCTGGACCACGACAGGGTATCAAGGCTACACCTTC. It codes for CAWTTTGYQGYTF.

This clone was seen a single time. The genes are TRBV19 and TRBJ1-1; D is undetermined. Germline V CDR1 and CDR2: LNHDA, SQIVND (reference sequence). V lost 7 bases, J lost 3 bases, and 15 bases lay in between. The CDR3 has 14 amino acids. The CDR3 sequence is CASTPFAGDTEAFF. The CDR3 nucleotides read TGTGCCAGTACCCCCTTCGCAGGTGACACTGAAGCTTTCTTT.